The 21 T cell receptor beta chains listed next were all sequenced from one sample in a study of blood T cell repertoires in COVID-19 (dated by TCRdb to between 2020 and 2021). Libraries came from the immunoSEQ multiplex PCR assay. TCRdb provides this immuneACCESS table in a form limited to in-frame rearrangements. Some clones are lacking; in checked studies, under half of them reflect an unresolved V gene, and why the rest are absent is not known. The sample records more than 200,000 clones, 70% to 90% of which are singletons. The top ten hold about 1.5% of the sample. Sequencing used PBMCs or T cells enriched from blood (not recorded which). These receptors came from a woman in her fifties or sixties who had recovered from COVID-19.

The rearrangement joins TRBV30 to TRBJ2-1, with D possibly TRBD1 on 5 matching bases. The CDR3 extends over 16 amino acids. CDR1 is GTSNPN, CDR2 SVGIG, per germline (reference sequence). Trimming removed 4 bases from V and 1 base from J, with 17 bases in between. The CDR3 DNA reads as TGTGCCTGGATAGGGGATAGCAACCCGTCCTACAATGAGCAGTTCTTC. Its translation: CAWIGDSNPSYNEQFF.

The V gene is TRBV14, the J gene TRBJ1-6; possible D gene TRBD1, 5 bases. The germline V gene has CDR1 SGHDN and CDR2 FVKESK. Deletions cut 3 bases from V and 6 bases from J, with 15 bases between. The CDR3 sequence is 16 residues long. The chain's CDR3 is CASSQTGLKVNSPLHF. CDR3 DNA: TGTGCCAGCAGCCAGACGGGACTGAAAGTTAATTCACCCCTCCACTTT.

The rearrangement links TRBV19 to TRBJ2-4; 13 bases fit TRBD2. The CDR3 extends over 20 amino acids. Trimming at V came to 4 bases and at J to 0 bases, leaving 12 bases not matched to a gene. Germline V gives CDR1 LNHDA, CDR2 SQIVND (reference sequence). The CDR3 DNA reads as TGTGCCAGTAGTACGGGACTAGCGGGAAGTTTTGCGCTAGCCAAAAACATTCAGTACTTC. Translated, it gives CASSTGLAGSFALAKNIQYF.

The CDR3 is CASSLAGGATTYYEQYF. In DNA, the CDR3 is TGCGCCAGCAGCTTGGCCGGCGGGGCCACAACGTACTACGAGCAGTACTTC. V is TRBV5-1 and J is TRBJ2-7; a possible D gene is TRBD2 (6 bases). This CDR3 spans 17 amino acids. Trimming removed 0 bases at V and 3 bases at J, with 19 bases between. Germline V lookup: CDR1 SGHRS, CDR2 YFSETQ.

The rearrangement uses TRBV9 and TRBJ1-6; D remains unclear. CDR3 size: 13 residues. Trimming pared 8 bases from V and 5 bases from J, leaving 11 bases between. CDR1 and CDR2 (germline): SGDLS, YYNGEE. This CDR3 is CASGSYNNSPLHF. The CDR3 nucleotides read TGTGCCAGTGGGAGCTACAATAATTCACCCCTCCACTTT.

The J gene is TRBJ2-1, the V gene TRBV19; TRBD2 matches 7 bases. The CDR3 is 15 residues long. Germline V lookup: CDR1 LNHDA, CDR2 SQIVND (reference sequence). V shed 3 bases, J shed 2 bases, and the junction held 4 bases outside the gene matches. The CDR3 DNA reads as TGTGCCAGTAGTATTAGCCTAGCGGCCTACAATGAGCAGTTCTTC. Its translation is CASSISLAAYNEQFF.

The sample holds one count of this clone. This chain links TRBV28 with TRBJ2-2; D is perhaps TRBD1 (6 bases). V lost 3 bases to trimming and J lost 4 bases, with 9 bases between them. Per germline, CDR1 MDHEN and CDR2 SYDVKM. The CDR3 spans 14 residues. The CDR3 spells CASSFDRPTGELFF. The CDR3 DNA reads TGTGCCAGCAGTTTCGACAGGCCCACCGGGGAGCTGTTTTTT.

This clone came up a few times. The CDR3 DNA is TGTGCCAGCAAACAAGACAGGGGCGCCTACAATGAGCAGTTCTTC. The encoded protein is CASKQDRGAYNEQFF. The rearrangement uses TRBV2 and TRBJ2-1, with 8 bases identical to TRBD1. The junction had 7 bases not matched to a gene; V was cut back by 7 bases and J by 2 bases. Germline values: CDR1 SNHLY, CDR2 FYNNEI. This CDR3 has 15 residues.

In nucleotides, the CDR3 is TGTGCCAGCAGTTACTCGGGGGGTGCAGGGCAAGAGACCCAGTACTTC. Its protein is CASSYSGGAGQETQYF. V usage is TRBV6-2 or TRBV6-3 and J usage is TRBJ2-5; D might be TRBD2 (6 bases). V lost 0 bases and J lost 2, with 13 bases in between. Germline V gene lookup returns CDR1 MNHEY and CDR2 SVGEGT. The CDR3 loop spans 16 amino acids.

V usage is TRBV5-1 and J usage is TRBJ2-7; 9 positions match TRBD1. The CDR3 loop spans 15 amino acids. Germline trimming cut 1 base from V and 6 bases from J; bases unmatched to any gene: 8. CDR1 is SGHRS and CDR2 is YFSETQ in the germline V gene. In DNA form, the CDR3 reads TGCGCCAGCAGCTTGTACGGGACAGGGCTCGTCGAGCAGTACTTC. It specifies CASSLYGTGLVEQYF.

The CDR3 bases are TGCGCCAGCAGCCAAGATCGGGTCAGCTCCTACGAGCAGTACTTC. It encodes CASSQDRVSSYEQYF. The rearrangement uses TRBV4-1 and TRBJ2-7; D is unresolved. V lost 0 bases, J lost 0 bases, and 9 bases lay in between. This CDR3 comprises 15 residues. Germline-derived CDR1 and CDR2 are MGHRA and YSYEKL.

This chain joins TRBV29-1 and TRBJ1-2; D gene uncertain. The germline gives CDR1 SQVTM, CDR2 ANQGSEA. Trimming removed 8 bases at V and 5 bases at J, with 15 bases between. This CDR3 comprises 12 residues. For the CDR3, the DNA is TGCAGCCACAACGACGGAGGTTATGGCTACACCTTC. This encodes CSHNDGGYGYTF.

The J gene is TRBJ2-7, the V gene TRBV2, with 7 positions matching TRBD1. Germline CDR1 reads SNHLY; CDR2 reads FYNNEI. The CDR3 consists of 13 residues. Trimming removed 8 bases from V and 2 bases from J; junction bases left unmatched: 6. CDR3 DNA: TGTGCCAGCGGCGCGGACAGGACCTACGAGCAGTACTTC. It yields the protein CASGADRTYEQYF. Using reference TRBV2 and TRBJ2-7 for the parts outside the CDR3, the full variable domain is EPEVTQTPSHQVTQMGQEVILRCVPISNHLYFYWYRQILGQKVEFLVSFYNNEISEKSEIFDDQFSVERPDGSNFTLKIRSTKLEDSAMYFCASGADRTYEQYFGPGTRLTVT.

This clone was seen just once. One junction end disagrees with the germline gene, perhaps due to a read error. The CDR3 sequence is CASSLTSGGTYEQYF. CDR3 sequence (DNA): TGTGCCAGCAGCCTAACTAGCGGGGGAACCTACGAGCAGTACTTC. The genes are TRBV7-3 and TRBJ2-7, with 11 bases lining up with TRBD2. Per the germline V gene, CDR1 is SGHTA and CDR2 is FQGTGA. The CDR3 contains 15 residues.

DNA for the CDR3: TGTGCCAGCAGCTCAAGGAGCGACAGCAATGAGCAGTTCTTC. Protein product: CASSSRSDSNEQFF. The rearrangement joins TRBV5-4 to TRBJ2-1; a possible D gene is TRBD1 (5 bases). CDR1 is SGHNT and CDR2 is YYREEE in the germline V gene (reference sequence). The CDR3 is 14 residues long. V lost 3 bases and J 6 bases, leaving 13 bases between the germline ends.

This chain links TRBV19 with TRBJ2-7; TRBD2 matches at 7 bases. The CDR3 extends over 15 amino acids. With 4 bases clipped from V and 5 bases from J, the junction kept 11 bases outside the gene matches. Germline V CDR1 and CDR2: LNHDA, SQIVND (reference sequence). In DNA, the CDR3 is TGTGCCAGTAGTACTCGGACTAGGGTGAGGGACGAGCAGTACTTC. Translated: CASSTRTRVRDEQYF.

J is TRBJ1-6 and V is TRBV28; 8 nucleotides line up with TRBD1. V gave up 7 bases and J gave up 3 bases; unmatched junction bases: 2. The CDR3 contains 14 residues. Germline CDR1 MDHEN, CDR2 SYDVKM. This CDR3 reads CASTGTGYNSPLHF. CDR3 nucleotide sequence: TGTGCCAGCACCGGGACAGGCTATAATTCACCCCTCCACTTT.

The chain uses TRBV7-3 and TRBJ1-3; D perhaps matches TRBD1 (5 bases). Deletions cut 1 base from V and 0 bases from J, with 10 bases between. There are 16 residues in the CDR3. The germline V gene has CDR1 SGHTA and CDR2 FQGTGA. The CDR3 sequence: CASSLKAGGSGNTIYF. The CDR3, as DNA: TGTGCCAGCAGCTTAAAGGCGGGGGGCTCTGGAAACACCATATATTTT.

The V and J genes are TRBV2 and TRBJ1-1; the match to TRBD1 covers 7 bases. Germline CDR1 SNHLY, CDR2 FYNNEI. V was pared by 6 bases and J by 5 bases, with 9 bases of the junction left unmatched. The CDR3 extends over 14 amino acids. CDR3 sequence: CASSPTGALTEAFF. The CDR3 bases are TGTGCCAGCAGCCCAACAGGGGCTTTAACTGAAGCTTTCTTT.

Here the CDR3 reads CASSSAVTTQHF. The CDR3, as DNA: TGTGCCAGCAGCTCCGCGGTGACGACCCAGCATTTT. The chain links TRBV2 to TRBJ1-5; D uncertain. Germline assignment: CDR1 SNHLY and CDR2 FYNNEI. V gave up 6 bases and J gave up 11 bases, with 14 bases separating them. The CDR3 is made up of 12 amino acids.

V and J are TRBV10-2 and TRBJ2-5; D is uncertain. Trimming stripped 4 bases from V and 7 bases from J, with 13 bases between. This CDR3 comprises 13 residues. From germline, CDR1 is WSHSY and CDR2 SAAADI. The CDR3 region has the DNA TGCGCCAGCAGTGCGGTAAGAAGCGTGACCCAGTACTTC. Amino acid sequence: CASSAVRSVTQYF.